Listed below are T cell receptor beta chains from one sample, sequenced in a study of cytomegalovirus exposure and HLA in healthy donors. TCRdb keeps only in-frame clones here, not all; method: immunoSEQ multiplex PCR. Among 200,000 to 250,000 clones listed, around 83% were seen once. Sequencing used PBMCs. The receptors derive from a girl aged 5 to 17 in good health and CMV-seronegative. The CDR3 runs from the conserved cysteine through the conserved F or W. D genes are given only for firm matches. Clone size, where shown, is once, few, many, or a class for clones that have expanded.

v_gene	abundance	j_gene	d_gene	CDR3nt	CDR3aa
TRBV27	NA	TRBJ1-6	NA	TGTGCCAGCAGTCCCTCCCTCCACTTT	CASSPSLHF
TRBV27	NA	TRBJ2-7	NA	TGTGCCAGCAGTCAGACTAGAAGGTCGTCCTACGAGCAGTACTTC	CASSQTRRSSYEQYF
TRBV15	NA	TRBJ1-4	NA	TGTGCCACCAGCAGAGATGGTGAAGCCCGGGCAACTAATGAAAAACTGTTTTTT	CATSRDGEARATNEKLFF
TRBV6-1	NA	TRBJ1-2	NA	TGTGCCAGCAGTGAACAGGGGCTTACTATTAACTATGGCTACACCTTC	CASSEQGLTINYGYTF
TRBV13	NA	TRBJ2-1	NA	TGTGCCAGCAGCCCACCTAGGGGGGGTACGGAGCAGTTCTTC	CASSPPRGGTEQFF
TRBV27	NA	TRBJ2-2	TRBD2	TGTGCCAGCAGCCTCGGGACTAGCGGGAGGATAAGCGGGGAGCTGTTTTTT	CASSLGTSGRISGELFF
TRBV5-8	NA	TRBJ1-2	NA	TGTGCCAGCAGCTTAGTAGTTACCTACTATGGCTACACCTTC	CASSLVVTYYGYTF
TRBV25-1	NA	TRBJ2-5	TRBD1	TGTGCCAGCAGTGAATCAGACAGGGGAGAGACCCAGTACTTC	CASSESDRGETQYF
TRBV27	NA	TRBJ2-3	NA	TGTGCCAGCAGGGACTCCTCCACAGATACGCAGTATTTT	CASRDSSTDTQYF
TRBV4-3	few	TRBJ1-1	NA	TGCGCCAGCAGCCATACAGGGAACACTGAAGCTTTCTTT	CASSHTGNTEAFF
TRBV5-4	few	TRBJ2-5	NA	TGTGCCAGCAGCTCCCAGGAGACCCAGTACTTC	CASSSQETQYF
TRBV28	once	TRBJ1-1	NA	TGTGCCAGCAGTTCTGCCCCGGGGGGCCTGAACACTGAAGCTTTCTTT	CASSSAPGGLNTEAFF
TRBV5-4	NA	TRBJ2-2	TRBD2	TGTGCCAGCAGCTTGGGGGCCGGGGGGGTTACCGGGGAGCTGTTTTTT	CASSLGAGGVTGELFF
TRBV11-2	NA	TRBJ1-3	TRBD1	TGTGCCAGCAGACCGAAGCAAGGGACAGTCTCTGGAAACACCATATATTTT	CASRPKQGTVSGNTIYF
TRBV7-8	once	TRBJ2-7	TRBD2	TGTGCCAGCAGCTTGCCCTCGGGGGGCTACGAGCAGTACTTC	CASSLPSGGYEQYF
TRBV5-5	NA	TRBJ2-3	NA	TGTGCCAGCAGCCGGACAGCCGGTACGCAGTATTTT	CASSRTAGTQYF
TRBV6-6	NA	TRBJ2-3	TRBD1	TGTGCCAGCAGTCCCCGGGACAGGGGGGGAGGTACGCAGTATTTT	CASSPRDRGGGTQYF
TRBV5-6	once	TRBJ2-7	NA	TGTGCCAGCAGCTTGGCGGGGCGGGGCAACATCTACGAGCAGTACTTC	CASSLAGRGNIYEQYF
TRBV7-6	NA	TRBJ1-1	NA	TGTGCCAGCAGCTTAGCGCAGGGGATCACTGAAGCTTTCTTT	CASSLAQGITEAFF
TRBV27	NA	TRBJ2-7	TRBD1	TGTGCCAGCAAATTCGGGCAGGGGGTCAGCGAGCAGTACTTC	CASKFGQGVSEQYF
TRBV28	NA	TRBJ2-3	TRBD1	TGTGCCAGCAGTACCCCGGGACAGGGTTCATATTTT	CASSTPGQGSYF
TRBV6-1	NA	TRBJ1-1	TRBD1	TGTGCCAGCACCAGGACAGGAGTGAACACTGAAGCTTTCTTT	CASTRTGVNTEAFF
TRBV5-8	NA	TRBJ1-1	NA	TGTGCCAGCAGCCGAATACCCAGGGAAGAAGCTTTCTTT	CASSRIPREEAFF
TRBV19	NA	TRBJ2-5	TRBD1	TGTGCCACGGGGACAGGTCAAGAGACCCAGTACTTC	CATGTGQETQYF
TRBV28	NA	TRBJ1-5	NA	TGTGCCAGCCGTATATGGCAGAGCAATCAGCCCCAGCATTTT	CASRIWQSNQPQHF
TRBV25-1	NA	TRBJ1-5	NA	TGTGCCAGCAGCCTTAGCAATCAGCCCCAGCATTTT	CASSLSNQPQHF
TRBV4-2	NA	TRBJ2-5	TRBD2	TGTGCCAGCAGCCAAGATCCGATAGTTGTTGCAGCGGGGGGGCCGGAAGAGACCCAGTACTTC	CASSQDPIVVAAGGPEETQYF
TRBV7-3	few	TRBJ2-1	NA	TGTGCCAGCAGCTTAACCCCTACCAGGGGAAATGAGCAGTTCTTC	CASSLTPTRGNEQFF
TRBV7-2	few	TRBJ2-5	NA	TGTGCCAGCAGCTTAGAGGCAGGGTCGAAGACCCAGTACTTC	CASSLEAGSKTQYF
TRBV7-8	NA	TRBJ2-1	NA	TGTGCCAGCAGCTTGGCCAGGGGTAACAATGAGCAGTTCTTC	CASSLARGNNEQFF
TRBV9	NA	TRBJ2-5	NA	TGTGCCAGCAGCCCCCGAGGTGGCCAGGGGGAGGCCCAGTACTTC	CASSPRGGQGEAQYF
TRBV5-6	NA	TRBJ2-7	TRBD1	TGTGCCAGCAGCCGACAGGGTAAGGCCCCCTACGAGCAGTACTTC	CASSRQGKAPYEQYF
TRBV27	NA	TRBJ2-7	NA	TGTGCCAGCAGTCCTACCAGGGTAGCAGACGAGCAGTACTTC	CASSPTRVADEQYF
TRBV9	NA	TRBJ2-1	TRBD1	TGTGCCAGCAGCGTAGACAGGGGTTCCTACAATGAGCAGTTCTTC	CASSVDRGSYNEQFF
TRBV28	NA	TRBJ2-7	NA	TGTGCCAGCATGACCAGGGGAACCCACGAGCAGTACTTC	CASMTRGTHEQYF
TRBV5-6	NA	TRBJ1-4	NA	TGTGCCAGCAGCTTGAGCGTCGTCCGGGGTTCAGAAAAACTGTTTTTT	CASSLSVVRGSEKLFF
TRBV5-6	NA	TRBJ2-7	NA	TGTGCCAGCAGCAGGCGGGTGCGGGCGGATTCCTACGAGCAGTACTTC	CASSRRVRADSYEQYF
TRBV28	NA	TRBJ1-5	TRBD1	TGTGCCAGCAGTGACAGGGGGTATAGGAGCAATCAGCCCCAGCATTTT	CASSDRGYRSNQPQHF
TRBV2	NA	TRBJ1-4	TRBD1	TGTGCCAGCAAAGGGACAGTGGCACTGTTTTTT	CASKGTVALFF
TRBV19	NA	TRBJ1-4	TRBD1	TGTGCCAGTAGTATACCAGGGGGCGAAAGCTTGGAAAAACTGTTTTTT	CASSIPGGESLEKLFF